A selection of T cell receptor beta chains follows, all from one sample in a study of T cell changes during pregnancy in multiple sclerosis. Repertoires were generated with immunoSEQ multiplex PCR, while TCRdb's copy carries only in-frame clones and drops some. The data contain around 78,000 clones, 91% of them singletons. The sample was peripheral blood, taken in the third trimester of pregnancy. These receptors came from a female donor in good health, enrolled as a control in a pregnancy study. Each CDR3 is given without its conserved first and last residue.

v_call	j_call	cdr3_aa
TRBV7-9	TRBJ1-2	ASRPSGVNYGYT
TRBV5-4	TRBJ2-1	ASSLEGTSYNEQF
TRBV19	TRBJ2-7	ASSTGTGGSYEQY
TRBV5-1	TRBJ2-1	ASSTWDRVPVSSYNEQF
TRBV7-2	TRBJ1-2	ASSLGQYYGYT
TRBV7-9	TRBJ2-1	ASSAPGGPYNEQF
TRBV5-1	TRBJ2-7	ASSRVTGTGNEQY
TRBV14	TRBJ1-4	ASSLGGWNEKLF
TRBV7-9	TRBJ1-6	ASSPVRGSSYNSPLH
TRBV5-1	TRBJ2-1	ASSSGAGLSSYNEQF
TRBV18	TRBJ2-7	ASSLEQGFYGEQY
TRBV28	TRBJ2-7	ASSLGSAGVAYEQY
TRBV28	TRBJ1-2	ASARLQGDGYT
TRBV10-3	TRBJ1-5	AISGGRDQPQH
TRBV5-6	TRBJ1-2	ASSLGQGSYGYT
TRBV7-9	TRBJ2-7	ASSGRGEQY
TRBV4-1	TRBJ2-1	ASSRTGGGGNEQF